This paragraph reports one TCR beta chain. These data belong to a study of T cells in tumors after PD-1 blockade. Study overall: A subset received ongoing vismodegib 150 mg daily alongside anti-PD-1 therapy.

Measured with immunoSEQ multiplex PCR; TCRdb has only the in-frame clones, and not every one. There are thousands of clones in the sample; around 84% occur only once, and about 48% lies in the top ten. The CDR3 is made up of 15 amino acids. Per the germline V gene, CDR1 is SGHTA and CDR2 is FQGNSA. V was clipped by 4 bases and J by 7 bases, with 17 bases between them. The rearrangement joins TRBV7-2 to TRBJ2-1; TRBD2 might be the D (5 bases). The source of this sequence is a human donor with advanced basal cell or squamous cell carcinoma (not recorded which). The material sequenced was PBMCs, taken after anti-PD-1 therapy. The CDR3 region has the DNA TGTGCCAGCAGCTCACTAGGCGCTAATTTGAATGAGCAGTTCTTC. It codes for CASSSLGANLNEQFF.